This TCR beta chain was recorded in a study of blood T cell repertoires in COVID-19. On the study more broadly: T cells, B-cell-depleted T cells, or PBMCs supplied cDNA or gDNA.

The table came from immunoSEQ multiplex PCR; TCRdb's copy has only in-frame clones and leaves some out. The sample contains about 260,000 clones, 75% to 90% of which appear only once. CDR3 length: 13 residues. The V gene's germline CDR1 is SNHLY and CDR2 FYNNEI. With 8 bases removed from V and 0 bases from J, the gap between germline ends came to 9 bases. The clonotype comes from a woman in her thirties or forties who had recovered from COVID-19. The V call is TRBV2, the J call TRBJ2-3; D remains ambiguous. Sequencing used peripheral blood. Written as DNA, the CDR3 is TGTGCCAGCCAGTCAGAAAGCACAGATACGCAGTATTTT. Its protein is CASQSESTDTQYF.